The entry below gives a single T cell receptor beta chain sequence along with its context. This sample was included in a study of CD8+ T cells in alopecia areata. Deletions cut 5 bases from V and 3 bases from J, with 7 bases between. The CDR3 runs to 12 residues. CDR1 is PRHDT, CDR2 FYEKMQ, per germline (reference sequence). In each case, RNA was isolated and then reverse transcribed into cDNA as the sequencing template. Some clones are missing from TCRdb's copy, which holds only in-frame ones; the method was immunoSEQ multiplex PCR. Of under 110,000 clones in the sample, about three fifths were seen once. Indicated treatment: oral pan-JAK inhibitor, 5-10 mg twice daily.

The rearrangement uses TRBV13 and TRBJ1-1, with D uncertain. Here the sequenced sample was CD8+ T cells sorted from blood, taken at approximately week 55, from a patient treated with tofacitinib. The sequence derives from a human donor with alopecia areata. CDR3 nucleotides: TGTGCCAGCAGCCGAACGTACACTGAAGCTTTCTTT. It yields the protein CASSRTYTEAFF.